Listed here are 17 T cell receptor beta chains from one sample, sequenced in a study of blood T cell repertoires in COVID-19. Some clones are missing from TCRdb's copy, which holds only in-frame ones; the method was immunoSEQ multiplex PCR. Here the sample spans tens of thousands of clones, approximately 87% being singletons. The sample comprised peripheral blood. The receptors shown here come from a human donor in a cohort sampled during active COVID-19.

V usage is TRBV15 and J usage is TRBJ2-7, with 11 bases lining up with TRBD1. CDR1 is LNHNV and CDR2 is YYDKDF in the germline V gene (reference sequence). V shed 3 bases, J shed 5 bases, and the junction held 9 bases outside the gene matches. This CDR3 has 16 residues. The CDR3 reads CATSSPGQGADDEQYF. Written as DNA, the CDR3 is TGTGCCACCAGCAGTCCTGGACAGGGGGCCGACGACGAGCAGTACTTC. Full variable domain (remainder filled in from reference TRBV15 and TRBJ2-7): DAMVIQNPRYQVTQFGKPVTLSCSQTLNHNVMYWYQQKSSQAPKLLFHYYDKDFNNEADTPDNFQSRRPNTSFCFLDIRSPGLGDTAMYLCATSSPGQGADDEQYFGPGTRLTVT.

The chain has TRBV6-2 or TRBV6-3 and TRBJ2-3; 9 nucleotides agree with TRBD1. V shed 6 bases, J shed 3 bases, and the junction held 7 bases outside the gene matches. CDR3 length equals 15 residues. Germline V gene data show CDR1 as MNHEY and CDR2 as SVGEGT. CDR3 coding DNA: TGTGCCAGCAGCTCCGGGACAGGGATAACAGATACGCAGTATTTT. Its translation: CASSSGTGITDTQYF.

The V and J genes are TRBV10-3 and TRBJ1-5, with TRBD1 matching over 7 bases. V gave up 9 bases and J gave up 0 bases; unmatched junction bases: 11. The V gene's germline CDR1 is ENHRY and CDR2 SYGVKD. The CDR3 loop spans 16 amino acids. In DNA form, the CDR3 reads TGTGCCATTATAACCGGGACAGATAATAGCAATCAGCCCCAGCATTTT. Translating it yields CAIITGTDNSNQPQHF.

This chain links TRBV18 with TRBJ1-6, with 11 bases fitting TRBD1. Germline loops: CDR1 KGHSH, CDR2 LQKENI. V lost 4 bases and J lost 9; bases outside the gene matches: 2. The length of the CDR3 is 14 residues. The CDR3 coding sequence is TGTGCCAGCTCACGGGACAGGGGGGGTTCACCCCTCCACTTT. Encoded protein: CASSRDRGGSPLHF.

The chain combines TRBV6-5 with TRBJ2-1; D might be TRBD1 (6 bases). V was pared by 8 bases and J by 1 base, with 15 bases between. The germline gives CDR1 MNHEY, CDR2 SVGAGI. This CDR3 is built from 15 residues. CDR3 in amino acids: CASSPGVLSYNEQFF. Written as DNA, the CDR3 is TGTGCCAGCTCCCCAGGGGTACTATCCTACAATGAGCAGTTCTTC.

The count of this clone is one. The chain has TRBV18 and TRBJ2-1; TRBD2 agrees at 12 bases. Germline CDR1 is KGHSH and CDR2 is LQKENI. The CDR3 consists of 14 residues. V gave up 4 bases and J gave up 8 bases; unmatched junction bases: 3. CDR3 DNA sequence: TGTGCCAGCTCACGACTAGCGGGAGACGATGAGCAGTTCTTC. As protein: CASSRLAGDDEQFF. The variable domain in full, completed from reference TRBV18 and TRBJ2-1, reads NAGVMQNPRHLVRRRGQEARLRCSPMKGHSHVYWYRQLPEEGLKFMVYLQKENIIDESGMPKERFSAEFPKEGPSILRIQQVVRGDSAAYFCASSRLAGDDEQFFGPGTRLTVL.

The chain combines TRBV5-1 with TRBJ1-5; possibly TRBD1 for D (5 bases). V lost 3 bases and J 3 bases, leaving 7 bases between the germline ends. The CDR3 loop spans 13 amino acids. Germline values: CDR1 SGHRS, CDR2 YFSETQ. The CDR3 is CASSWDYNQPQHF. CDR3 DNA sequence: TGCGCCAGCAGCTGGGACTACAATCAGCCCCAGCATTTT.

This clone appeared a single time. The rearrangement uses TRBV28 and TRBJ2-7; D possibly corresponds to TRBD1 (6 bases). The V gene's germline CDR1 is MDHEN and CDR2 SYDVKM. The length of the CDR3 is 13 residues. With 3 bases removed from V and 9 bases from J, the gap between germline ends came to 15 bases. The CDR3 loop is CASSFGTPFAQYF. The CDR3 DNA is TGTGCCAGCAGTTTTGGGACACCTTTTGCGCAGTACTTC.

The rearrangement links TRBV7-2 to TRBJ2-2, with TRBD2 as a possible D gene (5 bases). Germline lookup yields CDR1 SGHTA and CDR2 FQGNSA. The CDR3 covers 13 residues. V lost 0 bases and J 7 bases, leaving 6 bases between the germline ends. The DNA of the CDR3 is TGTGCCAGCAGCTTAGCAGAGGGCGGGGAGCTGTTTTTT. Residues: CASSLAEGGELFF.

This chain links TRBV19 with TRBJ1-2, with 7 nucleotides matching TRBD1. Trimming at V came to 4 bases and at J to 2 bases, leaving 10 bases not matched to a gene. CDR3 size: 16 residues. The V gene's germline CDR1 is LNHDA and CDR2 SQIVND (reference sequence). CDR3 coding DNA: TGTGCCAGTAGTAGCCGGGACAGCCCCGCCAACTATGGCTACACCTTC. Encoded protein: CASSSRDSPANYGYTF.

The V call is TRBV29-1, the J call TRBJ1-1; no firm D call. The germline V gene encodes CDR1 SQVTM and CDR2 ANQGSEA. The length of the CDR3 is 16 residues. The V gene lost 3 bases and the J gene lost 0 bases, with 17 bases spanning the gap. The CDR3 coding sequence is TGCAGCGTTGAGAGGGCCCTAATAGGGCTGAACACTGAAGCTTTCTTT. Translated, it gives CSVERALIGLNTEAFF.

The chain uses TRBV19 and TRBJ2-5, with D maybe TRBD1 (5 bases). V shed 6 bases and J shed 7 bases, with 12 bases lying between them. The germline V gene encodes CDR1 LNHDA and CDR2 SQIVND (reference sequence). This CDR3 spans 12 amino acids. The DNA of the CDR3 is TGTGCCAGTAGCCCTAATAGGGGGACCCAGTACTTC. It specifies CASSPNRGTQYF.

The J gene is TRBJ1-2, the V gene TRBV5-6; D gene unclear. Per the germline V gene, CDR1 is SGHDT and CDR2 is YYEEEE. The V end was cut by 4 bases, the J end by 7 bases, with 20 bases between. The CDR3 loop spans 15 amino acids. The CDR3 reads CASSPEVTALGGYTF. As DNA, the CDR3 is TGTGCCAGCAGCCCGGAGGTGACTGCGCTCGGTGGCTACACCTTC.

The CDR3 here is CASKEDRMNTEAFF. CDR3 nucleotides: TGTGCCAGCAAGGAGGACAGGATGAACACTGAAGCTTTCTTT. This chain joins TRBV6-5 and TRBJ1-1; 7 bases map to TRBD1. With 7 bases clipped from V and 0 bases from J, the junction kept 5 bases outside the gene matches. Per germline, CDR1 MNHEY and CDR2 SVGAGI. CDR3 length: 14 residues.

V usage is TRBV5-1 and J usage is TRBJ1-6; 7 bases line up with TRBD1. Germline V gene data show CDR1 as SGHRS and CDR2 as YFSETQ. V lost 0 bases and J lost 0; bases outside the gene matches: 6. This CDR3 contains 18 residues. CDR3 bases: TGCGCCAGCAGCTTGGAAGGGGGACAGAGCTCCTATAATTCACCCCTCCACTTT. Protein: CASSLEGGQSSYNSPLHF.

The chain employs TRBV5-1 and TRBJ2-2, with D possibly being TRBD2 (6 bases). Trimming shortened V by 4 bases and J by 3 bases, and 16 bases separated the two germline ends. There are 16 residues in the CDR3. In germline, CDR1 is SGHRS, CDR2 YFSETQ. This chain's CDR3 is CASSPGTVTYTGELFF. The CDR3 DNA follows: TGCGCCAGCAGCCCGGGGACTGTTACGTACACCGGGGAGCTGTTTTTT. Supplemented by reference TRBV5-1 and TRBJ2-2, the full variable domain reads KAGVTQTPRYLIKTRGQQVTLSCSPISGHRSVSWYQQTPGQGLQFLFEYFSETQRNKGNFPGRFSGRQFSNSRSEMNVSTLELGDSALYLCASSPGTVTYTGELFFGEGSRLTVL.

The V gene is TRBV7-9, the J gene TRBJ1-3; no clear D. Germline lookup yields CDR1 SEHNR and CDR2 FQNEAQ (reference sequence). Trimming left V 3 bases short and J 5 bases short, with 5 bases between. The CDR3 has 12 residues. CDR3 DNA sequence: TGTGCCAGCAGCTTTTCAAGAAACACCATATATTTT. Translated, it gives CASSFSRNTIYF.